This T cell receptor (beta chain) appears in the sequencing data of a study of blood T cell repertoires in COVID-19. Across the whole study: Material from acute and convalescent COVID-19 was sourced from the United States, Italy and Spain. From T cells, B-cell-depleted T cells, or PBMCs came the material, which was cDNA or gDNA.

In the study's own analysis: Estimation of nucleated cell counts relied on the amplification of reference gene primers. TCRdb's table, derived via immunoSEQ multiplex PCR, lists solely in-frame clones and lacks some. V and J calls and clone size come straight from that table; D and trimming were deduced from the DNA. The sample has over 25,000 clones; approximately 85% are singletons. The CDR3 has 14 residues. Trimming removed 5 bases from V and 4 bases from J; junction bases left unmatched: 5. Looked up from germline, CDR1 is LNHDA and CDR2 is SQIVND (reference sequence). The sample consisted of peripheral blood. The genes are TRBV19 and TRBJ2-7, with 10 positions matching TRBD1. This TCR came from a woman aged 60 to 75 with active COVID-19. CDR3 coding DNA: TGTGCCAGTAGTCCCGGGACAGGGGAGTACGAGCAGTACTTC. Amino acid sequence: CASSPGTGEYEQYF.